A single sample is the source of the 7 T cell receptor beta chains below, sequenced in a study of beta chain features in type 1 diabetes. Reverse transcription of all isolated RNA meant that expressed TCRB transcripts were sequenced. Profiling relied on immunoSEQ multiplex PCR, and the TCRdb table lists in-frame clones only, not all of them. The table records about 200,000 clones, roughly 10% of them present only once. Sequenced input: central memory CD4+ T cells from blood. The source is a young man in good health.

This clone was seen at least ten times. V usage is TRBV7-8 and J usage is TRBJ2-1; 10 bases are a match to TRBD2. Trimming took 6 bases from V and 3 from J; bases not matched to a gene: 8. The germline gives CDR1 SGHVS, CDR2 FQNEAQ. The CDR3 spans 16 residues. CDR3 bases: TGTGCCAGCAGAGACGCGACTAGCGGGTTCTACAATGAGCAGTTCTTC. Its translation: CASRDATSGFYNEQFF.

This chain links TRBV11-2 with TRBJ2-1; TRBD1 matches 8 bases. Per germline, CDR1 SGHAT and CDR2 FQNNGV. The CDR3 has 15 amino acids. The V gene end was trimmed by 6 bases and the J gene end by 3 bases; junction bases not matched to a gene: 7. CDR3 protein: CASSSGTGRYNEQFF. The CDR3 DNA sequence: TGTGCCAGCAGTTCCGGGACAGGTCGCTACAATGAGCAGTTCTTC.

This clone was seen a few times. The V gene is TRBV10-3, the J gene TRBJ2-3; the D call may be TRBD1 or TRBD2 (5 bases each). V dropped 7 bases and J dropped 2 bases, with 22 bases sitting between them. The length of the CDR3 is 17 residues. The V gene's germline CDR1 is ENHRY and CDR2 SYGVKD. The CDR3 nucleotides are TGTGCCATCAAACTTCCGGGGCCCGGTGGGGACACAGATACGCAGTATTTT. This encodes CAIKLPGPGGDTDTQYF.

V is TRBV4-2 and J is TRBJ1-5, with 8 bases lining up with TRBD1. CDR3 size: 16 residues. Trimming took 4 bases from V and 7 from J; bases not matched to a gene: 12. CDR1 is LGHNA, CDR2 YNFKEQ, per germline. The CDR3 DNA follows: TGTGCCAGCAGCCTCTCCGGGACAGGTGAAGAACAGCCCCAGCATTTT. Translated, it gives CASSLSGTGEEQPQHF.

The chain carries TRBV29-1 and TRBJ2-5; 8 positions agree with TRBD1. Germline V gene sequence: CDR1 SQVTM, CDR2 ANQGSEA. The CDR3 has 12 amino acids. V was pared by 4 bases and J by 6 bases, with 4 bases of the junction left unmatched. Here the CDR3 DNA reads TGCAGCGTTGTCCAGGGGGCGCAGACCCAGTACTTC. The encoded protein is CSVVQGAQTQYF.

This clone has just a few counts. The CDR3 nucleotides are TGTGCCAGCAGTTTCGGACCTCTTTGGCATGAGCAGTTCTTC. Encoded protein: CASSFGPLWHEQFF. J is TRBJ2-1 and V is TRBV27; D is undetermined. Deletions cut 3 bases from V and 8 bases from J, with 14 bases between. The CDR3 totals 14 residues. The germline V gene encodes CDR1 MNHEY and CDR2 SMNVEV (reference sequence).

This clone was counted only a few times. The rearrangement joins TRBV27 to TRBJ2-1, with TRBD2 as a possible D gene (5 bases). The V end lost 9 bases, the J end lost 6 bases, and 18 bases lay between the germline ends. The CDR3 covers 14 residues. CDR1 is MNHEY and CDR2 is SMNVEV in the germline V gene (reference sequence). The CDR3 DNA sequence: TGTGCCAGTAACCACCAGTCACGGGGCAATGAGCAGTTCTTC. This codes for CASNHQSRGNEQFF.